The 23 T cell receptor beta chains below all came from one sample that was sequenced in a study of Ad26.COV2.S vaccination and SARS-CoV-2 variants. TCRdb's copy holds only in-frame clones and misses some; the assay was immunoSEQ multiplex PCR. The table has approximately 240,000 clones, 70% to 90% seen once. Regarding treatment: around 19 received Ad26.COV2.S at low or high dose, single or two shots; 5 received placebo; per-sample allocation not given. All samples were drawn on day 63, counting from the first vaccine or placebo injection. The material sequenced was peripheral blood, taken in a trial of Ad26.COV2.S vaccine versus placebo. Source of these receptors: a person aged 18 to 65 who received the Ad26.COV2.S COVID-19 vaccine or a placebo.

DNA of the CDR3: TGTGCCAGCAGGACAGACGCCAGGGCCACAGATACGCAGTATTTT. The encoded protein is CASRTDARATDTQYF. This chain uses TRBV6-5 with TRBJ2-3; weak D call: TRBD1 (5 bases). Per germline, CDR1 MNHEY and CDR2 SVGAGI. The CDR3 extends over 15 amino acids. V was clipped by 6 bases and J by 2 bases, with 15 bases between them.

This clone was counted once. The rearrangement links TRBV4-2 to TRBJ2-4, with D possibly called TRBD1 or TRBD2 (5 bases each). Germline CDR1 is LGHNA and CDR2 is YNFKEQ. This CDR3 contains 17 residues. Between the trimmed V and J ends, which lost 1 base and 0 bases, there was a span of 13 bases. CDR3 nucleotides: TGTGCCAGCAGCCAAGCGGGGCCGGGGCAAGCCAAAAACATTCAGTACTTC. Residues: CASSQAGPGQAKNIQYF.

This CDR3 is CASTRQGRPWDYTF. In DNA, the CDR3 is TGTGCCAGCACGCGACAGGGCAGACCCTGGGACTACACCTTC. The V and J genes are TRBV6-5 and TRBJ1-2; 7 nucleotides match TRBD1. Trimming at V came to 7 bases and at J to 10 bases, leaving 15 bases not matched to a gene. CDR1 MNHEY and CDR2 SVGAGI come from the germline V gene. This CDR3 is built from 14 residues.

J is TRBJ2-1 and V is TRBV10-3, with 10 bases matching TRBD2. Trimming took 6 bases from V and 7 from J; bases not matched to a gene: 9. The CDR3 consists of 15 residues. CDR1 is ENHRY and CDR2 is SYGVKD in the germline V gene. CDR3: CAISRATSGINEQFF. As DNA, the CDR3 is TGTGCCATCAGCCGGGCCACTAGCGGGATTAATGAGCAGTTCTTC.

This chain links TRBV15 with TRBJ1-5, with a weak D call TRBD1 (6 bases). CDR1 and CDR2 (germline): LNHNV, YYDKDF (reference sequence). CDR3 size: 13 residues. The V gene lost 0 bases and the J gene lost 15 bases, with 15 bases spanning the gap. The CDR3 region is CATSRDPGGRGHF. The CDR3 DNA follows: TGTGCCACCAGCAGAGATCCTGGGGGCCGAGGGCATTTT.

The CDR3 DNA follows: TGTGCCAGTAGTATTTCCGGGCCTGGAAACACCATATATTTT. As protein: CASSISGPGNTIYF. The chain uses TRBV19 and TRBJ1-3; D not certain. V was clipped by 3 bases and J by 2 bases, with 8 bases between them. CDR1 and CDR2 from the germline V gene are LNHDA and SQIVND (reference sequence). The CDR3 contains 14 residues.

CDR3 nucleotides: TGTGCCAGCAGGCACGACGGGACTCCCGAGCAGTACTTC. It is translated as CASRHDGTPEQYF. The chain recombines TRBV6-5 with TRBJ2-7, with D possibly TRBD2 on 6 matching bases. CDR3 length equals 13 residues. The germline gives CDR1 MNHEY, CDR2 SVGAGI. Trimming cost V 6 bases and J 6 bases, with 15 bases left between them.

The rearrangement joins TRBV5-3 to TRBJ2-1; D possibly matches TRBD1 or TRBD2 (6 bases each). TRBV5-3 carries the ORF label, with uncertain function. The CDR3 has 16 amino acids. V lost 7 bases to trimming and J lost 4 bases, with 21 bases between them. Here the CDR3 reads CARLWRGTGFYNEQFF. In DNA, the CDR3 is TGTGCCAGACTCTGGAGGGGGACTGGATTTTACAATGAGCAGTTCTTC.

The chain combines TRBV7-2 with TRBJ2-4, with TRBD1 as a possible D gene (7 bases). Germline assignment: CDR1 SGHTA and CDR2 FQGNSA. V dropped 4 bases and J dropped 8 bases, with 18 bases sitting between them. The CDR3 spans 15 residues. Here the CDR3 reads CASSSDREVRDIQYF. In nucleotides, the CDR3 is TGTGCCAGCAGCTCAGACAGGGAGGTACGGGACATTCAGTACTTC.

The chain couples TRBV11-3 to TRBJ2-2; D is ambiguous. This CDR3 has 12 residues. Trimming stripped 2 bases from V and 6 bases from J, with 4 bases between. Germline V lookup: CDR1 SGHNT, CDR2 YENEEA. The CDR3: CASSLQAGELFF. CDR3 nucleotide sequence: TGTGCCAGCAGCTTACAGGCCGGGGAGCTGTTTTTT.

The chain is built from TRBV7-9 and TRBJ1-5; the D gene is possibly TRBD1 (5 bases). Trimming removed 5 bases at V and 6 bases at J, with 8 bases between. The CDR3 spans 12 residues. CDR1 and CDR2 from the germline V gene are SEHNR and FQNEAQ (reference sequence). The CDR3 sequence is CASSPGTQPQHF. The CDR3 coding sequence is TGTGCCAGCAGCCCCGGGACTCAGCCCCAGCATTTT.

This CDR3 reads CSASLGPFSYEQYF. The CDR3 region has the DNA TGCAGTGCTAGTCTAGGACCGTTCTCCTACGAGCAGTACTTC. The chain couples TRBV20-1 to TRBJ2-7; D not certain. CDR3 length: 14 amino acids. Germline CDR1 DFQATT, CDR2 SNEGSKA (reference sequence). The ends were cut back, 3 bases at V and 0 bases at J, with 12 bases in the middle.

The chain joins TRBV7-3 to TRBJ2-5; D gene unclear. Trimming stripped 5 bases from V and 2 bases from J, with 9 bases between. In germline, CDR1 is SGHTA, CDR2 FQGTGA. CDR3 length: 13 amino acids. The CDR3 sequence: CASSQDRQETQYF. CDR3 in DNA: TGTGCCAGCAGCCAGGACCGGCAAGAGACCCAGTACTTC.

The chain carries TRBV19 and TRBJ2-1; 8 positions match TRBD1. V lost 7 bases to trimming and J lost 10 bases; unmatched junction nucleotides: 9. The CDR3 loop spans 13 amino acids. The germline V gene encodes CDR1 LNHDA and CDR2 SQIVND (reference sequence). CDR3 coding DNA: TGTGCCAGTATCGATGATTACAGGGGGGAGCAGTTCTTC. Translating gives CASIDDYRGEQFF.

In its sample, this clone was seen a few times. CDR3 in DNA: TGTGCCACCAGTGATTTGCTAGGCGGGGGGGCCCACGCCGGGGAGCTGTTTTTT. This sequence encodes CATSDLLGGGAHAGELFF. The V gene is TRBV24-1, the J gene TRBJ2-2; 9 bases align to TRBD2. V shed 0 bases and J 6 bases; nucleotides not matched to a gene: 10. Germline CDR1 is KGHDR and CDR2 is SFDVKD. The CDR3 spans 18 residues.

The V call is TRBV6-6, the J call TRBJ1-6; tentatively, D is TRBD1 (6 bases). Per germline, CDR1 MNHNY and CDR2 SVGAGI (reference sequence). Trimming stripped 4 bases from V and 5 bases from J, with 15 bases between. This CDR3 has 16 amino acids. CDR3 region: CASSLYRVEDNSPLHF. Here the CDR3 DNA reads TGTGCCAGCAGTTTATACAGGGTGGAGGATAATTCACCCCTCCACTTT.

This clone was detected only once. The rearrangement links TRBV6-4 to TRBJ2-6; TRBD1 agrees at 8 bases. From germline, CDR1 is MRHNA and CDR2 SNTAGT. There are 17 residues in the CDR3. V lost 8 bases to trimming and J lost 0 bases; unmatched junction nucleotides: 9. CDR3 bases: TGTGCCAGCTCCGCAGGGGACAGGCTCTCTGGGGCCAACGTCCTGACTTTC. Amino acid sequence: CASSAGDRLSGANVLTF.

CDR3 DNA sequence: TGCGCCAGCAGCTTCAGGCCGCGACGGACTGAAGCTTTCTTT. Its protein is CASSFRPRRTEAFF. The V call is TRBV5-1, the J call TRBJ1-1; D gene ambiguous. The CDR3 contains 14 residues. Trimming removed 2 bases at V and 5 bases at J, with 13 bases between. CDR1 is SGHRS and CDR2 is YFSETQ in the germline V gene. The full variable domain, its missing parts supplied by reference TRBV5-1 and TRBJ1-1, is KAGVTQTPRYLIKTRGQQVTLSCSPISGHRSVSWYQQTPGQGLQFLFEYFSETQRNKGNFPGRFSGRQFSNSRSEMNVSTLELGDSALYLCASSFRPRRTEAFFGQGTRLTVV.

This clone was counted only a few times. This chain connects TRBV18 to TRBJ2-7; 8 positions agree with TRBD2. Germline V CDR1 and CDR2: KGHSH, LQKENI. The trim removed 4 bases at V and 3 bases at J, leaving 5 bases unmatched. The CDR3 runs 14 residues. This CDR3 reads CASSRAGTSYEQYF. CDR3 bases: TGTGCCAGCTCACGAGCCGGGACTAGCTACGAGCAGTACTTC.

This chain uses TRBV30 with TRBJ1-1; D is ambiguous. Trimming took 4 bases from V and 1 from J, leaving 16 bases between them. Looked up from germline, CDR1 is GTSNPN and CDR2 is SVGIG (reference sequence). The CDR3 loop spans 15 amino acids. The CDR3 nucleotides are TGTGCCTGGACCAAAACAAGGAGTGCGAACACTGAAGCTTTCTTT. Its protein is CAWTKTRSANTEAFF.

There are a few counts of this clone. J is TRBJ2-5 and V is TRBV6-2 or TRBV6-3, with D tentatively TRBD1 or TRBD2 (6 bases each). This CDR3 comprises 16 residues. Germline CDR1 is MNHEY and CDR2 is SVGEGT. The V gene lost 4 bases and the J gene lost 4 bases, with 19 bases spanning the gap. DNA of the CDR3: TGTGCCAGCAGTTGGAGCAGGGAACAGGGAGGAGAGACCCAGTACTTC. It is translated as CASSWSREQGGETQYF.

The chain has TRBV27 and TRBJ1-2, with D hard to call. Trimming shortened V by 5 bases and J by 8 bases, and 24 bases separated the two germline ends. CDR3 length equals 16 residues. Per germline, CDR1 MNHEY and CDR2 SMNVEV (reference sequence). CDR3 nucleotides: TGTGCCAGCAGTCCTAGGGTACAAACGACACGTGTAGGCTACACCTTC. Translated, it gives CASSPRVQTTRVGYTF.

The J gene is TRBJ1-5, the V gene TRBV28; no definite D call. Germline-derived CDR1 and CDR2 are MDHEN and SYDVKM. This CDR3 contains 14 residues. The ends were cut back, 6 bases at V and 6 bases at J, with 15 bases in the middle. The CDR3 DNA reads TGTGCCAGCAGGCCGGACGGTAAGGGTCAGCCCCAGCATTTT. It translates to CASRPDGKGQPQHF.